This T cell receptor beta chain was documented in a study of T cell changes during pregnancy in multiple sclerosis. Per the germline V gene, CDR1 is SGHTA and CDR2 is FQGTGA. CDR3 length equals 15 residues. The V and J ends lost 3 bases and 8 bases respectively, with 17 bases between them. Data came from immunoSEQ multiplex PCR; TCRdb stores just in-frame clones and leaves some out. The table has about 38,000 clones, about 94% seen once. This TCR came from a female donor with multiple sclerosis, enrolled in a pregnancy study. V and J are TRBV7-3 and TRBJ2-1; maybe TRBD2 (6 bases). The material was CD4+ T cells from peripheral blood mononuclear cells, obtained in the second trimester of pregnancy. CDR3 nucleotide sequence: TGTGCCAGCAGCTTCCAGGGTCTGCGGGGTTATGAGCAGTTCTTC. Its translation: CASSFQGLRGYEQFF.